These 17 T cell receptor beta chains share one sample of origin, sequenced in a study of human thymus T cells. During corrective heart surgery, resections were taken, and the thymus tissue came from them. Assay used: immunoSEQ multiplex PCR; TCRdb lists only in-frame clones, some missing. The profile covers roughly 120,000 clones, with about 93% appearing a single time and around 0.025% taken by the ten largest. Input material: thymus tissue. Receptors were obtained from a boy less than two years old with a congenital heart defect but otherwise immunologically healthy.

DNA of the CDR3: TGTGCCTGGAGTCGGACAGGGGTAAATCAGCCCCAGCATTTT. It specifies CAWSRTGVNQPQHF. V and J are TRBV30 and TRBJ1-5; TRBD1 matches 9 bases. The CDR3 contains 14 residues. The V segment lost 2 bases and the J segment 4 bases; nucleotides outside the gene matches: 3. Germline V CDR1 and CDR2: GTSNPN, SVGIG (reference sequence).

This clone appeared once. The V and J genes are TRBV6-5 and TRBJ1-3; TRBD1 might be the D (5 bases). Per the germline V gene, CDR1 is MNHEY and CDR2 is SVGAGI. V lost 8 bases to trimming and J lost 0 bases, with 8 bases between them. The CDR3 runs 13 residues. In DNA form, the CDR3 reads TGTGCCAGCCAGGGTCTCTCTGGAAACACCATATATTTT. Protein: CASQGLSGNTIYF.

The chain has TRBV5-1 and TRBJ2-5, with D maybe TRBD1 (5 bases). CDR1 and CDR2 from the germline V gene are SGHRS and YFSETQ. Trimming took off 2 bases at V and 3 bases at J, with 11 bases between the two ends. This CDR3 is built from 14 residues. The CDR3 here is CASSFVRGEETQYF. DNA of the CDR3: TGCGCCAGCAGCTTTGTAAGGGGCGAAGAGACCCAGTACTTC.

The rearrangement uses TRBV6-6 and TRBJ2-1, with D perhaps given as TRBD1 or TRBD2 (5 bases each). The CDR3 has 14 residues. The germline V gene encodes CDR1 MNHNY and CDR2 SVGAGI (reference sequence). V lost 1 base to trimming and J lost 8 bases, with 12 bases between them. CDR3 sequence (DNA): TGTGCCAGCAGTTACTTACCCCGGGGACATGAGCAGTTCTTC. It translates to CASSYLPRGHEQFF.

In this sample, this clone turned up once. This sequence joins TRBV19 and TRBJ2-7; D gene ambiguous. The CDR3 contains 13 residues. Trimming shortened V by 5 bases and J by 0 bases, and 8 bases separated the two germline ends. Germline CDR1 LNHDA, CDR2 SQIVND (reference sequence). In DNA, the CDR3 is TGTGCCAGTAGTCCTGGGGACTCCTACGAGCAGTACTTC. Its protein product is CASSPGDSYEQYF. The entire variable domain, with the rest obtained from reference TRBV19 and TRBJ2-7, is as follows: DGGITQSPKYLFRKEGQNVTLSCEQNLNHDAMYWYRQDPGQGLRLIYYSQIVNDFQKGDIAEGYSVSREKKESFPLTVTSAQKNPTAFYLCASSPGDSYEQYFGPGTRLTVT.

V and J are TRBV29-1 and TRBJ2-3; D gene uncertain. This CDR3 is 12 amino acids long. V was trimmed by 7 bases and J by 2 bases, leaving 10 bases between them. Germline loops: CDR1 SQVTM, CDR2 ANQGSEA. CDR3 protein: CSAKDNTDTQYF. In DNA form, the CDR3 reads TGCAGCGCTAAAGACAACACAGATACGCAGTATTTT.

This rearrangement joins TRBV5-1 to TRBJ1-1; weak D call: TRBD1 (6 bases). In germline, CDR1 is SGHRS, CDR2 YFSETQ. The CDR3 has 15 amino acids. Trimming pared 0 bases from V and 3 bases from J, leaving 12 bases between. The CDR3 DNA is TGCGCCAGCAGCTTGGAACAGGGCGGAGACACTGAAGCTTTCTTT. This codes for CASSLEQGGDTEAFF.

The chain couples TRBV4-1 to TRBJ2-5; D could derive from TRBD1 or TRBD2 (6 bases each). Germline lookup yields CDR1 MGHRA and CDR2 YSYEKL. The CDR3 loop spans 14 amino acids. Trimming stripped 5 bases from V and 0 bases from J, with 10 bases between. CDR3 bases: TGCGCCAGCAGCAGGGGGGTAGACCAAGAGACCCAGTACTTC. Its protein product is CASSRGVDQETQYF.

CDR3 protein: CASSYPGRVETQYF. As DNA, the CDR3 is TGTGCCAGCAGTTACCCAGGGCGGGTAGAGACCCAGTACTTC. V and J are TRBV6-5 and TRBJ2-5; D might be TRBD1 or TRBD2, each matching 5 bases. Germline values: CDR1 MNHEY, CDR2 SVGAGI. The CDR3 covers 14 residues. V was cut by 2 bases and J by 4 bases, with 11 bases left in between.

The chain links TRBV10-1 to TRBJ2-1, with D possibly matching TRBD2 (6 bases). V dropped 5 bases and J dropped 9 bases, with 14 bases sitting between them. Germline V gives CDR1 WNHNN, CDR2 SYGVQD (reference sequence). The CDR3 is 13 residues long. CDR3 nucleotide sequence: TGCGCCAGCAGTTGGGACTCGCAGTCTGAGCAGTTCTTC. This codes for CASSWDSQSEQFF.

The chain joins TRBV14 to TRBJ2-2; 7 bases agree with TRBD1. This CDR3 has 16 amino acids. Trimming cost V 4 bases and J 6 bases; bases outside gene matches: 11. The germline CDR1 and CDR2 sequences are SGHDN and FVKESK. The CDR3 region is CASSRWTGIMAGELFF. For the CDR3, the DNA is TGTGCCAGCAGCCGATGGACAGGAATTATGGCCGGGGAGCTGTTTTTT.

The chain links TRBV11-2 to TRBJ2-7, with a possible D match to TRBD1 (6 bases). The length of the CDR3 is 15 residues. Germline V lookup: CDR1 SGHAT, CDR2 FQNNGV. V lost 5 bases and J lost 2, with 16 bases in between. The CDR3 here is CASSAQGYFPYEQYF. In DNA, the CDR3 is TGTGCCAGCAGCGCCCAGGGGTATTTCCCCTACGAGCAGTACTTC.

The genes are TRBV29-1 and TRBJ1-2, with no clear D. This CDR3 contains 14 residues. The V gene lost 2 bases and the J gene lost 4 bases, with 14 bases spanning the gap. Germline CDR1 reads SQVTM; CDR2 reads ANQGSEA. This chain's CDR3 is CSVETSTEGYGYTF. In DNA form, the CDR3 reads TGCAGCGTTGAAACGTCAACCGAGGGCTATGGCTACACCTTC.

This chain connects TRBV9 to TRBJ1-1; no clear D gene. There are 13 residues in the CDR3. Per the germline V gene, CDR1 is SGDLS and CDR2 is YYNGEE. V lost 0 bases and J 1 base, leaving 4 bases between the germline ends. The CDR3, as DNA: TGTGCCAGCAGCGTAGGGGCGAACACTGAAGCTTTCTTT. It specifies CASSVGANTEAFF.

The chain recombines TRBV10-3 with TRBJ2-1; 9 bases are shared with TRBD1. The CDR3 runs 16 residues. Germline lookup yields CDR1 ENHRY and CDR2 SYGVKD. After removal of 4 bases from V and 8 bases from J, the junction contained 12 bases not matched to a gene. CDR3 in DNA: TGTGCCATCAGTGGGTGGGGACAGGGTACCCTCGATGAGCAGTTCTTC. Residues: CAISGWGQGTLDEQFF.

This clone was seen only once. The chain employs TRBV11-1 and TRBJ2-3, with TRBD2 as a possible D gene (5 bases). Germline CDR1 reads SGHAT; CDR2 reads FQDESV (reference sequence). CDR3 size: 11 residues. V was cut by 5 bases and J by 9 bases, with 9 bases left in between. The CDR3: CASSVTGTQYF. CDR3 in DNA: TGTGCCAGCAGCGTCACGGGGACGCAGTATTTT.

The rearrangement joins TRBV7-9 to TRBJ1-3; tentatively, D is TRBD1 (6 bases). Trimming stripped 1 base from V and 0 bases from J, with 13 bases between. Germline V lookup: CDR1 SEHNR, CDR2 FQNEAQ (reference sequence). The CDR3 extends over 17 amino acids. This chain's CDR3 is CASSLVHRADSGNTIYF. CDR3 coding DNA: TGTGCCAGCAGCTTAGTCCACAGGGCAGACTCTGGAAACACCATATATTTT.